This TCR beta chain is from a study of regulatory T cells in long-lasting Graves disease. Time point given: newly diagnosed GD, antithyroid drugs for less than 3 months. Researchers made the TCR library from RNA that was extracted from PBMCs. The diagnosis of Graves' disease used American Thyroid Association guidelines. Construction of TCR beta libraries relied on iRepertoire HTBI primers and on Arm-PCR targeting CDR3 regions. TCRdb processed the multiplex PCR reads anew with MiXCR; each CDR3 protein has one entry. The data show hundreds of thousands of distinct CDR3 sequences, roughly 17% seen once. Germline V gives CDR1 SGHVS, CDR2 FQNEAQ. This CDR3 region has 16 residues. Deletions cut 6 bases from V and 0 bases from J, with 17 bases between. Overall study results and limits: Analysis covered peripheral blood alone, not thyroid tissue. Those with persistent Graves' had less TCR diversity than newly diagnosed patients.

As to this clonotype: The antigen remains unidentified.

The data also belong to a second study, concerning T cells in Graves' hyperthyroidism and ophthalmopathy.

V and J are TRBV7-8 and TRBJ2-5; D might be TRBD1 or TRBD2, each matching 5 bases. The starting material was peripheral blood mononuclear cells (PBMCs), obtained at new diagnosis, from a patient treated with antithyroid drugs. The sequence was obtained from a man aged 35-49 years with Graves disease. The CDR3 spells CASRPGRLKYQETQYF. The CDR3, as DNA: TGTGCCAGCAGACCGGGACGGCTAAAGTACCAAGAGACCCAGTACTTC. Together with reference TRBV7-8 and TRBJ2-5, the CDR3 gives the full variable domain: GAGVSQSPRYKVAKRGQDVALRCDPISGHVSLFWYQQALGQGPEFLTYFQNEAQLDKSGLPSDRFFAERPEGSVSTLKIQRTQQEDSAVYLCASRPGRLKYQETQYFGPGTRLLVL.